A selection of T cell receptor beta chains follows, all from one sample in a study of T cell responses to AZD1222 COVID-19 vaccine. Clones were read by immunoSEQ multiplex PCR, and TCRdb kept only the in-frame ones, dropping some. The sample records more than 85,000 clones, 85% to 95% being singletons. Sample: peripheral blood, taken on day 0 of AZD1222 vaccination. The receptors shown here come from an adult in good health. Each CDR3 is given with its conserved first and last residue. A D gene is named only where the DNA matches it firmly. Size tells how often a clone was seen (once, few, many) or the class of an expanded clone, and some rows leave it out.

J gene | CDR3 length | clone size | V gene | D gene | CDR3 protein | CDR3 DNA
TRBJ1-6 | 15 | - | TRBV7-2 | - | CASSLGWQGVSPLHF | TGTGCCAGCAGCTTAGGTTGGCAGGGAGTGTCACCCCTCCACTTT
TRBJ1-3 | 16 | - | TRBV9 | - | CASSALGGARGNTIYF | TGTGCCAGCAGCGCCCTAGGGGGGGCAAGAGGAAACACCATATATTTT
TRBJ1-6 | 14 | - | TRBV3-1/TRBV3-2 | - | CASSLVRGNSPLHF | TGTGCCAGCAGCCTGGTCAGGGGTAATTCACCCCTCCACTTT
TRBJ2-7 | 11 | - | TRBV10-3 | - | CAIRGEHEQYF | TGTGCCATCCGAGGGGAACACGAGCAGTACTTC
TRBJ1-1 | 14 | - | TRBV29-1 | - | CSVEEPFSGTEAFF | TGCAGCGTTGAAGAGCCCTTTTCGGGCACTGAAGCTTTCTTT
TRBJ1-1 | 13 | - | TRBV7-9 | - | CATAREVNTEAFF | TGTGCCACGGCCAGGGAGGTGAACACTGAAGCTTTCTTT
TRBJ1-3 | 17 | - | TRBV10-3 | TRBD1 | CAISESGGPDSGNTIYF | TGTGCCATCAGTGAGTCAGGGGGCCCTGACTCTGGAAACACCATATATTTT
TRBJ2-1 | 17 | - | TRBV6-6 | TRBD2 | CASSQKTSGDSYNEQFF | TGTGCCAGCAGTCAAAAGACTAGCGGGGATTCCTACAATGAGCAGTTCTTC
TRBJ1-6 | 16 | - | TRBV2 | TRBD1 | CASTTGGLAYNSPLHF | TGTGCCAGCACTACAGGGGGCCTGGCCTATAATTCACCCCTCCACTTT
TRBJ2-1 | 11 | - | TRBV28 | - | CASSLRGMGFF | TGTGCCAGCAGTTTGAGAGGGATGGGGTTCTTC
TRBJ1-2 | 11 | - | TRBV29-1 | - | CSVESSYGYTF | TGCAGCGTTGAAAGCTCCTATGGCTACACCTTC
TRBJ1-2 | 18 | - | TRBV10-2 | - | CASSEILSGEGGGYGYTF | TGCGCCAGCAGTGAGATATTATCAGGTGAGGGAGGCGGCTATGGCTACACCTTC
TRBJ1-3 | 15 | - | TRBV18 | TRBD1 | CASSPTGDSGNTIYF | TGTGCCAGCTCACCTACAGGGGACTCTGGAAACACCATATATTTT
TRBJ1-2 | 15 | - | TRBV19 | - | CASSYPRDANYGYTF | TGTGCCAGTAGTTACCCCCGGGATGCTAACTATGGCTACACCTTC
TRBJ2-1 | 15 | - | TRBV18 | TRBD2 | CASSPSSGGGNEQFF | TGTGCCAGCTCACCATCCAGCGGGGGTGGCAATGAGCAGTTCTTC
TRBJ2-7 | 15 | - | TRBV4-2 | - | CASRPPQGADYEQYF | TGTGCCAGCAGACCACCTCAAGGTGCTGATTACGAGCAGTACTTC
TRBJ2-7 | 15 | - | TRBV19 | TRBD2 | CASSIGASGVHEQYF | TGTGCCAGTAGTATCGGGGCAAGCGGGGTCCACGAGCAGTACTTC
TRBJ2-7 | 15 | - | TRBV6-5 | TRBD2 | CASSYSGRGAYEQYF | TGTGCCAGCAGTTACTCGGGGCGGGGGGCCTACGAGCAGTACTTC
TRBJ2-5 | 15 | - | TRBV28 | - | CASSLFGSNQETQYF | TGTGCCAGCAGTTTGTTCGGTTCCAACCAAGAGACCCAGTACTTC
TRBJ1-3 | 14 | - | TRBV25-1 | TRBD1 | CASRRQGSGNTIYF | TGTGCCAGCAGAAGACAGGGCTCTGGAAACACCATATATTTT
TRBJ2-1 | 15 | - | TRBV10-1 | TRBD2 | CASSVVAGGYNEQFF | TGCGCCAGCAGTGTGGTAGCGGGGGGTTACAATGAGCAGTTCTTC
TRBJ1-5 | 16 | - | TRBV6-1 | TRBD1 | CASSAGQGFRAQPQHF | TGTGCCAGCAGTGCCGGACAGGGGTTCAGGGCTCAGCCCCAGCATTTT
TRBJ2-7 | 13 | few | TRBV30 | - | CAWSEEVSYEQYF | TGTGCCTGGAGTGAGGAGGTTAGCTACGAGCAGTACTTC
TRBJ1-4 | 15 | few | TRBV2 | TRBD1 | CASSQSGGAYEKLFF | TGTGCCAGCAGCCAATCAGGGGGCGCCTATGAAAAACTGTTTTTT
TRBJ1-2 | 15 | - | TRBV28 | TRBD1 | CASSQIQQGEEGYTF | TGTGCCAGCAGCCAAATTCAGCAGGGGGAAGAAGGCTACACCTTC
TRBJ2-2 | 17 | - | TRBV5-1 | TRBD2 | CASSWPASGGITGELFF | TGCGCCAGCAGCTGGCCGGCTAGCGGGGGGATCACCGGGGAGCTGTTTTTT
TRBJ1-2 | 15 | - | TRBV7-9 | - | CASSAGDSSGYGYTF | TGTGCCAGCAGCGCCGGGGACTCTTCGGGCTATGGCTACACCTTC
TRBJ2-3 | 13 | - | TRBV29-1 | - | CSVPLGNTDTQYF | TGCAGCGTTCCTCTGGGGAACACAGATACGCAGTATTTT
TRBJ1-2 | 12 | - | TRBV2 | TRBD1 | CASSQGSGGYTF | TGTGCCAGCTCACAGGGGTCGGGTGGCTACACCTTC
TRBJ1-1 | 15 | - | TRBV10-3 | - | CAISENPGWNTEAFF | TGTGCCATCAGTGAGAATCCGGGATGGAACACTGAAGCTTTCTTT
TRBJ1-5 | 14 | - | TRBV2 | TRBD1 | CASRSGGGNQPQHF | TGTGCCAGCAGGTCAGGGGGCGGCAATCAGCCCCAGCATTTT
TRBJ1-3 | 14 | once | TRBV27 | - | CASSLGGPGNTIYF | TGTGCCAGCAGTTTGGGGGGGCCCGGAAACACCATATATTTT
TRBJ2-2 | 15 | - | TRBV11-3 | TRBD2 | CASTGTSGGTGELFF | TGTGCCAGCACCGGGACTAGCGGGGGCACCGGGGAGCTGTTTTTT
TRBJ2-3 | 16 | - | TRBV6-5 | - | CASSYSYPPRTDTQYF | TGTGCCAGCAGTTACTCGTATCCCCCACGCACAGATACGCAGTATTTT
TRBJ1-2 | 14 | - | TRBV3-1/TRBV3-2 | - | CASSQGGALYGYTF | TGTGCCAGCAGCCAAGGGGGGGCGCTTTACGGCTACACCTTC
TRBJ1-1 | 13 | once | TRBV28 | - | CASRTQGRGEAFF | TGTGCCAGCAGGACCCAGGGACGTGGAGAAGCTTTCTTT
TRBJ1-1 | 17 | - | TRBV4-1 | - | CASSQARGGNRNTEAFF | TGCGCCAGCAGCCAAGCTCGGGGGGGCAATCGTAACACTGAAGCTTTCTTT
TRBJ1-2 | 12 | - | TRBV15 | - | CATSSRGLGYTF | TGTGCCACCAGCAGCAGGGGTTTGGGCTACACCTTC
TRBJ1-3 | 14 | - | TRBV14 | - | CASSQVGSGNTIYF | TGTGCCAGCAGCCAAGTCGGCTCTGGAAACACCATATATTTT
TRBJ2-5 | 16 | - | TRBV19 | TRBD1 | CASSIDGQGHQETQYF | TGTGCCAGTAGTATAGATGGACAGGGTCACCAAGAGACCCAGTACTTC
TRBJ2-7 | 12 | - | TRBV5-1 | - | CASSWDFFEQYF | TGCGCCAGCAGCTGGGACTTCTTCGAGCAGTACTTC
TRBJ1-3 | 13 | once | TRBV18 | - | CASSPGTGNTIYF | TGTGCCAGCTCACCAGGGACTGGAAACACCATATATTTT
TRBJ2-6 | 13 | - | TRBV27 | - | CASSLAGANVLTF | TGTGCCAGCAGTTTAGCCGGGGCCAACGTCCTGACTTTC
TRBJ2-5 | 18 | - | TRBV11-3 | - | CASPDREERWQAQETQYF | TGTGCCAGCCCCGACCGGGAAGAAAGATGGCAAGCTCAAGAGACCCAGTACTTC
TRBJ2-1 | 14 | - | TRBV3-1/TRBV3-2 | - | CASSQGSSYNEQFF | TGTGCCAGCAGCCAGGGTAGCTCCTACAATGAGCAGTTCTTC
TRBJ1-6 | 14 | medium-sized | TRBV19 | - | CASSISGDDSPLHF | TGTGCCAGTAGTATCAGCGGGGACGATTCACCCCTCCACTTT
TRBJ2-7 | 15 | - | TRBV4-1 | TRBD1 | CASSQGGDRAYEQYF | TGCGCCAGCAGCCAAGGGGGAGACAGGGCCTACGAGCAGTACTTC
TRBJ1-2 | 13 | - | TRBV5-6 | - | CASSLGGTYGYTF | TGTGCCAGCAGCTTGGGGGGTACCTATGGCTACACCTTC
TRBJ2-6 | 15 | - | TRBV19 | TRBD1 | CATDEGASGANVLTF | TGTGCCACCGACGAGGGGGCGTCCGGGGCCAACGTCCTGACTTTC
TRBJ2-1 | 15 | - | TRBV23-1 | TRBD1 | CASSQSGQGATEQFF | TGCGCCAGCAGTCAATCGGGACAGGGGGCTACTGAGCAGTTCTTC
TRBJ1-2 | 14 | - | TRBV2 | TRBD1 | CASSGKTGEVGYTF | TGTGCCAGCAGTGGGAAGACAGGGGAGGTTGGCTACACCTTC
TRBJ2-7 | 12 | - | TRBV7-9 | - | CASSLGRAGQYF | TGTGCCAGCAGCTTAGGACGAGCAGGGCAGTACTTC
TRBJ1-6 | 14 | - | TRBV5-1 | - | CASSLAQPNSPLHF | TGCGCCAGCAGCTTGGCACAGCCTAATTCACCCCTCCACTTT
TRBJ2-5 | 17 | - | TRBV15 | - | CATSRGGVVSTSETQYF | TGTGCCACCAGCAGAGGGGGGGTCGTTAGCACATCGGAGACCCAGTACTTC
TRBJ1-1 | 13 | once | TRBV27 | - | CASSFGLNTEAFF | TGTGCCAGCAGTTTTGGGTTGAACACTGAAGCTTTCTTT
TRBJ2-7 | 11 | once | TRBV28 | - | CASSLVGEQYF | TGTGCCAGCAGTTTAGTAGGCGAGCAGTACTTC
TRBJ2-7 | 12 | - | TRBV3-1/TRBV3-2 | - | CASSQESLPQYF | TGTGCCAGCAGCCAAGAATCGCTCCCTCAGTACTTC
TRBJ1-6 | 14 | - | TRBV7-9 | - | CASSLGMNNSPLHF | TGTGCCAGCAGCTTAGGGATGAATAATTCACCCCTCCACTTT
TRBJ2-2 | 15 | - | TRBV27 | - | CASSRLEGGTGELFF | TGTGCCAGCAGTAGACTAGAAGGTGGTACCGGGGAGCTGTTTTTT
TRBJ2-2 | 17 | once | TRBV21-1 | - | CASSKTLGLGDTGELFF | TGTGCCAGCAGCAAGACCCTAGGGCTAGGGGACACCGGGGAGCTGTTTTTT